This T cell receptor (beta chain) is from a study of blood T cells in healthy people across ages. Germline V gives CDR1 SNHLY, CDR2 FYNNEI. The CDR3 has 15 amino acids. V was pared by 3 bases and J by 0 bases, with 8 bases between. Alongside a J-beta primer mix, a sample-barcoded 5' primer served in a second PCR lasting roughly 6 to 11 cycles. Each CDR3 protein gets one entry after TCRdb re-called the 5' RACE reads with MiXCR. The sample includes over 750,000 distinct CDR3 sequences, 25% seen only once; the top ten take 9.4%. These data were also filed under a second study, of T cells of mothers and their children.

The specimen was blood. This sequence was found in a boy between 10 and 17 years old in good health. The genes are TRBV2 and TRBJ1-4; D remains unclear. The CDR3 nucleotides are TGTGCCAGCAGTGACCGTAGAGCAACTAATGAAAAACTGTTTTTT. Translated: CASSDRRATNEKLFF.